This T cell receptor (beta chain) appears in the sequencing data of a study of blood T cells in healthy people across ages. The table lists this clonotype with many counts. The authors ran a second PCR of 7 to 11 cycles using a sample-barcoded 5' primer and a J-beta primer mix. TCRdb re-called the 5' RACE reads with MiXCR, one entry per CDR3 protein. The sample holds some 890,000 distinct CDR3 sequences, about 28% seen once. CDR3 size: 12 residues. Germline values: CDR1 DFQATT, CDR2 SNEGSKA (reference sequence). With V trimmed by 6 bases and J by 4 bases, 6 bases remained unmatched. The same specimen was also included in a second study, on T cells of mothers and their children.

The chain employs TRBV20-1 and TRBJ2-7; TRBD1 matches at 7 bases. This clonotype originated in a woman aged 40 to 50 in good health. Sequences were obtained from blood. The CDR3 region has the DNA TGCAGTGCCAAATGGGACAGTTACGAGCAGTACTTC. Translating it yields CSAKWDSYEQYF.